This paragraph reports one TCR beta chain. This CDR3 has 15 amino acids. V was clipped by 5 bases and J by 6 bases; unmatched bases: 5. The germline CDR1 and CDR2 sequences are SGHNT and YENEEA. This sample is drawn from a study of cytomegalovirus exposure and HLA in healthy donors. The PCR made use of 60 Vbeta and 13 Jbeta primers. The data were produced by immunoSEQ multiplex PCR, yet TCRdb's version contains in-frame clones alone and is incomplete. Of roughly 120,000 clones in the sample, about 61% were seen once. The gene calls are TRBV11-3 and TRBJ2-3, with TRBD2 matching over 13 bases. The receptor comes from a man in his late teens or twenties in good health and CMV-seropositive. Sequencing was carried out using PBMCs. CDR3 protein: CASSLLAGGMDTQYF. CDR3 in DNA: TGTGCCAGCAGCCTACTAGCGGGGGGGATGGATACGCAGTATTTT. Complete variable domain (other parts from reference TRBV11-3 and TRBJ2-3): EAGVVQSPRYKIIEKKQPVAFWCNPISGHNTLYWYLQNLGQGPELLIRYENEEAVDDSQLPKDRFSAERLKGVDSTLKIQPAELGDSAVYLCASSLLAGGMDTQYFGPGTRLTVL.